This T cell receptor beta chain was obtained from a study of cytomegalovirus exposure and HLA in healthy donors. Only in-frame clones appear in the TCRdb table, and some are missing; sequencing was by immunoSEQ multiplex PCR. The table has more than 250,000 clones, 90% seen once. The CDR3 has 18 amino acids. V gave up 5 bases and J gave up 5 bases, with 25 bases separating them. The germline gives CDR1 LGHNA, CDR2 YSLEER. The J gene is TRBJ2-1, the V gene TRBV4-3, with D tentatively TRBD1 or TRBD2 (7 bases each). Sequences were obtained from PBMCs. The TCR was taken from a woman aged 25 to 39 in good health and CMV-seronegative. The CDR3 DNA is TGCGCCAGCAGCGCGTACAGGGGATCGGTAGCGGGTGACAATGAGCAGTTCTTC. It is translated as CASSAYRGSVAGDNEQFF.